A selection of T cell receptor beta chains follows, all from one sample in a study of blood T cell repertoires in COVID-19. Measured with immunoSEQ multiplex PCR; TCRdb has only the in-frame clones, and not every one. The sample holds about 120,000 clones, approximately 80% seen once. Specimen: peripheral blood. All receptors derive from a woman aged 65 to 85 with acute or convalescent COVID-19. CDR3s include the opening cysteine and the closing phenylalanine or tryptophan. Each record gives: D gene, V gene, clone size, J gene, CDR3 protein, CDR3 DNA. The D gene is left open where the match is weak. Some rows mark clone size as missing; the rest say once, few, many or name a class of expanded clone.

D gene: TRBD2
V gene: TRBV10-3
clone size: few
J gene: TRBJ2-1
CDR3 protein: CAISESGGSNEQFF
CDR3 DNA: TGTGCCATCAGTGAGTCGGGAGGGTCAAATGAGCAGTTCTTC

D gene: TRBD1
V gene: TRBV29-1
clone size: NA
J gene: TRBJ1-1
CDR3 protein: CSVFRQGGTEAFF
CDR3 DNA: TGCAGCGTCTTCCGACAGGGGGGTACTGAAGCTTTCTTT

D gene: TRBD1
V gene: TRBV6-1
clone size: NA
J gene: TRBJ1-2
CDR3 protein: CASSERGGRGLHGYTF
CDR3 DNA: TGTGCCAGCAGTGAAAGGGGGGGCAGGGGGCTCCATGGCTACACCTTC

D gene: TRBD2
V gene: TRBV11-2
clone size: NA
J gene: TRBJ2-5
CDR3 protein: CASRRGSQVWETQYF
CDR3 DNA: TGTGCCAGCAGGCGGGGGTCCCAAGTTTGGGAGACCCAGTACTTC

D gene: NA
V gene: TRBV5-1
clone size: NA
J gene: TRBJ1-1
CDR3 protein: CASSSGGTANTEAFF
CDR3 DNA: TGCGCCAGCAGCTCTGGGGGGACGGCTAACACTGAAGCTTTCTTT

D gene: TRBD1
V gene: TRBV2
clone size: NA
J gene: TRBJ1-3
CDR3 protein: CASSSTGVVLGNTIYF
CDR3 DNA: TGTGCCAGCAGTTCGACAGGGGTGGTACTTGGAAACACCATATATTTT

D gene: TRBD1
V gene: TRBV18
clone size: NA
J gene: TRBJ1-1
CDR3 protein: CASSPQGGLMNTEAFF
CDR3 DNA: TGTGCCAGCTCACCCCAGGGGGGACTCATGAACACTGAAGCTTTCTTT

D gene: NA
V gene: TRBV7-5
clone size: NA
J gene: TRBJ1-5
CDR3 protein: CARSPQGPHRNQPQHF
CDR3 DNA: TGTGCCAGAAGTCCGCAGGGGCCGCACCGCAATCAGCCCCAGCATTTT

D gene: NA
V gene: TRBV6-2/TRBV6-3
clone size: NA
J gene: TRBJ2-4
CDR3 protein: CASSFGGATKYF
CDR3 DNA: TGTGCCAGCAGTTTCGGAGGGGCAACCAAGTACTTC

D gene: NA
V gene: TRBV5-1
clone size: NA
J gene: TRBJ1-3
CDR3 protein: CASSLSGLDSGNTIYF
CDR3 DNA: TGCGCCAGCAGCTTAAGTGGCCTAGACTCTGGAAACACCATATATTTT

D gene: TRBD1
V gene: TRBV5-1
clone size: NA
J gene: TRBJ1-2
CDR3 protein: CASSLGQGAYDGYTF
CDR3 DNA: TGCGCCAGCAGCTTGGGACAGGGGGCTTACGATGGCTACACCTTC

D gene: TRBD1
V gene: TRBV4-1
clone size: NA
J gene: TRBJ1-6
CDR3 protein: CASSQWGQGRNSPLHF
CDR3 DNA: TGCGCCAGCAGCCAATGGGGACAGGGGAGGAATTCACCCCTCCACTTT

D gene: NA
V gene: TRBV18
clone size: NA
J gene: TRBJ1-3
CDR3 protein: CASSPQQGSGNTIYF
CDR3 DNA: TGTGCCAGCTCACCTCAGCAGGGCTCTGGAAACACCATATATTTT

D gene: NA
V gene: TRBV3-1/TRBV3-2
clone size: NA
J gene: TRBJ1-2
CDR3 protein: CASSHSGRGNGYTF
CDR3 DNA: TGTGCCAGCAGCCACTCCGGGAGGGGAAATGGCTACACCTTC

D gene: NA
V gene: TRBV21-1
clone size: once
J gene: TRBJ1-2
CDR3 protein: CASSIGSRDRERLAYGYTF
CDR3 DNA: TGTGCCAGCAGCATCGGGTCGAGGGACAGGGAACGTCTAGCCTATGGCTACACCTTC

D gene: TRBD2
V gene: TRBV5-1
clone size: NA
J gene: TRBJ2-5
CDR3 protein: CASSLTSGGQETQYF
CDR3 DNA: TGCGCCAGCAGCTTGACTAGCGGGGGGCAAGAGACCCAGTACTTC